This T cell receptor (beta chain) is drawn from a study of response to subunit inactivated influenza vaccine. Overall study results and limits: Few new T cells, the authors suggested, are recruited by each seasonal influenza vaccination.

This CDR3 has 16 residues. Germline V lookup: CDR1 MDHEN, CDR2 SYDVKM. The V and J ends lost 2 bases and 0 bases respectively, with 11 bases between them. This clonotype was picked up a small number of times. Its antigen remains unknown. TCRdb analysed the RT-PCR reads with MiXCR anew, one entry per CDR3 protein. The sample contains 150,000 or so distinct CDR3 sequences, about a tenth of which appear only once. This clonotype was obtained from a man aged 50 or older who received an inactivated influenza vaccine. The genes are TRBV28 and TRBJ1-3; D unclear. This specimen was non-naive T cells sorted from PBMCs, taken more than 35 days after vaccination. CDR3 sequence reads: CASSLQARLSGNTIYF. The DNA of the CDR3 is TGTGCCAGCAGTTTACAGGCTCGACTCTCTGGAAACACCATATATTTT.